Presented here are 27 T cell receptor beta chains from one specimen sequenced in a study of blood T cell repertoires in COVID-19. Repertoires were generated with immunoSEQ multiplex PCR, while TCRdb's copy carries only in-frame clones and drops some. This sample has roughly 110,000 clones, with around 83% found just once. The sequencing input was peripheral blood. The receptors stem from a man in his sixties or seventies with acute or convalescent COVID-19.

The chain has TRBV10-3 and TRBJ2-7; 9 bases match TRBD1. CDR3 length: 14 residues. Trimming took 7 bases from V and 3 from J; bases not matched to a gene: 7. Germline CDR1 reads ENHRY; CDR2 reads SYGVKD. The CDR3, as DNA: TGTGCCATCACCTTGGACAGGGGTGGCTACGAGCAGTACTTC. Protein product: CAITLDRGGYEQYF.

This rearrangement joins TRBV4-2 to TRBJ2-2; 15 positions agree with TRBD2. Trimming at V came to 4 bases and at J to 6 bases, leaving 6 bases not matched to a gene. Per germline, CDR1 LGHNA and CDR2 YNFKEQ. The length of the CDR3 is 17 residues. The CDR3 nucleotides read TGTGCCAGCAGCCGAGGACTAGCGGGGGGGCAGGCCGGGGAGCTGTTTTTT. Protein sequence: CASSRGLAGGQAGELFF.

The chain employs TRBV29-1 and TRBJ2-7, with TRBD2 as a possible D gene (6 bases). Germline-derived CDR1 and CDR2 are SQVTM and ANQGSEA. This CDR3 is 15 amino acids long. Trimming stripped 7 bases from V and 3 bases from J, with 22 bases between. CDR3 sequence: CSAGTWEEGSYEQYF. CDR3 nucleotide sequence: TGCAGCGCTGGGACTTGGGAAGAGGGTAGCTACGAGCAGTACTTC.

The V call is TRBV5-1, the J call TRBJ1-3, with 7 bases matching TRBD1. Germline CDR1 and CDR2: SGHRS and YFSETQ. V dropped 4 bases and J dropped 7; count of bases not matched to a gene: 11. The CDR3 has 15 residues. The CDR3 protein is CASSPRGLRGNTIYF. The CDR3, as DNA: TGCGCCAGCAGCCCGCGTGGGCTCAGGGGGAACACCATATATTTT.

The V and J genes are TRBV6-5 and TRBJ1-5, with D perhaps TRBD1 (5 bases). CDR1 MNHEY and CDR2 SVGAGI come from the germline V gene. The CDR3 covers 14 residues. The V end lost 6 bases, the J end lost 2 bases, and 11 bases lay between the germline ends. CDR3 coding DNA: TGTGCCAGCAGGCCAGGGTCCGGCAATCAGCCCCAGCATTTT. This sequence encodes CASRPGSGNQPQHF.

The gene calls are TRBV19 and TRBJ1-5, with a possible D match to TRBD1 (6 bases). V shed 8 bases and J shed 7 bases, with 18 bases lying between them. CDR1 and CDR2 (germline): LNHDA, SQIVND (reference sequence). The CDR3 loop spans 14 amino acids. The CDR3 coding sequence is TGTGCCAGTGCCGTCGGGACCAGGGGACAGCCCCAGCATTTT. Translated: CASAVGTRGQPQHF.

This clone showed up just a few times. V and J are TRBV7-9 and TRBJ1-5; a possible D gene is TRBD1 (5 bases). Germline V gives CDR1 SEHNR, CDR2 FQNEAQ (reference sequence). The CDR3 has 14 residues. V was shortened by 5 bases and J by 4 bases, with 12 bases between the two germline ends. The CDR3 DNA reads as TGTGCCAGCAGCCCTACGTCAGGGAATCAGCCCCAGCATTTT. This sequence encodes CASSPTSGNQPQHF. The full variable domain, rest sourced from reference TRBV7-9 and TRBJ1-5, is DTGVSQNPRHKITKRGQNVTFRCDPISEHNRLYWYRQTLGQGPEFLTYFQNEAQLEKSRLLSDRFSAERPKGSFSTLEIQRTEQGDSAMYLCASSPTSGNQPQHFGDGTRLSIL.

The chain couples TRBV18 to TRBJ1-4, with 9 bases aligning to TRBD1. Germline lookup yields CDR1 KGHSH and CDR2 LQKENI. CDR3 size: 19 residues. J gave up 0 bases and V 5 bases, and 13 bases lay outside the gene matches. The chain's CDR3 is CASSTLPGQGLSTNEKLFF. In nucleotides, the CDR3 is TGTGCCAGCTCAACACTACCGGGACAGGGCCTCTCAACTAATGAAAAACTGTTTTTT.

V usage is TRBV15 and J usage is TRBJ2-1, with 7 nucleotides matching TRBD2. The CDR3 runs 15 residues. Germline V gives CDR1 LNHNV, CDR2 YYDKDF (reference sequence). J gave up 3 bases and V 1 base, and 3 bases lay outside the gene matches. CDR3 in amino acids: CATSRAGGYYNEQFF. In DNA form, the CDR3 reads TGTGCCACCAGCAGAGCCGGGGGGTACTACAATGAGCAGTTCTTC.

The J gene is TRBJ2-7, the V gene TRBV28; a possible D gene is TRBD1 (5 bases). The CDR3 is 16 residues long. The V end was cut by 4 bases, the J end by 0 bases, with 16 bases between. Germline V CDR1 and CDR2: MDHEN, SYDVKM. The CDR3 sequence: CASSSHSRASSYEQYF. In DNA, the CDR3 is TGTGCCAGCAGTTCCCACTCCAGGGCTAGCTCCTACGAGCAGTACTTC.

The rearrangement joins TRBV29-1 to TRBJ1-2; D not certain. V dropped 7 bases and J dropped 8 bases, with 14 bases sitting between them. Per the germline V gene, CDR1 is SQVTM and CDR2 is ANQGSEA. The CDR3 totals 11 residues. The CDR3 nucleotides are TGCAGCGGGCAAGGGCCGGGAGGCTACACCTTC. Translating it yields CSGQGPGGYTF.

The chain recombines TRBV28 with TRBJ2-7; 7 nucleotides line up with TRBD2. Trimming removed 4 bases from V and 3 bases from J; junction bases left unmatched: 0. The CDR3 covers 12 residues. The germline V gene encodes CDR1 MDHEN and CDR2 SYDVKM. In nucleotides, the CDR3 is TGTGCCAGCAGTTCGGGGGGCTACGAGCAGTACTTC. It codes for CASSSGGYEQYF.

The chain uses TRBV28 and TRBJ1-2; 9 bases are shared with TRBD1. The trim removed 5 bases at V and 6 bases at J, leaving 19 bases unmatched. The CDR3 consists of 18 residues. Germline V CDR1 and CDR2: MDHEN, SYDVKM. The CDR3 reads CASSEAGTGSLIVNGYTF. Written as DNA, the CDR3 is TGTGCCAGCAGTGAAGCCGGGACAGGGTCTTTAATAGTTAATGGCTACACCTTC.

The chain carries TRBV7-9 and TRBJ2-7; possibly TRBD1 for D (6 bases). Trimming shortened V by 3 bases and J by 3 bases, and 15 bases separated the two germline ends. The CDR3 has 15 amino acids. Germline loops: CDR1 SEHNR, CDR2 FQNEAQ (reference sequence). The CDR3 spells CASSFSWQGIYEQYF. CDR3 nucleotide sequence: TGTGCCAGCAGCTTTTCTTGGCAGGGGATCTACGAGCAGTACTTC. Together with reference TRBV7-9 and TRBJ2-7, the CDR3 gives the full variable domain: DTGVSQNPRHKITKRGQNVTFRCDPISEHNRLYWYRQTLGQGPEFLTYFQNEAQLEKSRLLSDRFSAERPKGSFSTLEIQRTEQGDSAMYLCASSFSWQGIYEQYFGPGTRLTVT.

The genes are TRBV28 and TRBJ2-2; 7 bases are a match to TRBD1. V lost 6 bases to trimming and J lost 1 base; unmatched junction nucleotides: 5. CDR1 is MDHEN and CDR2 is SYDVKM in the germline V gene. This CDR3 region has 15 residues. CDR3 nucleotides: TGTGCCAGCAGCTCGACAGGGATGAACACCGGGGAGCTGTTTTTT. It codes for CASSSTGMNTGELFF.

The V gene is TRBV27, the J gene TRBJ1-4; possibly TRBD1 for D (5 bases). CDR1 is MNHEY and CDR2 is SMNVEV in the germline V gene (reference sequence). V was cut by 5 bases and J by 10 bases, with 17 bases left in between. The length of the CDR3 is 14 residues. CDR3 nucleotides: TGTGCCAGCAGTAGCCGCGCGGGGGGGGTAAAACTGTTTTTT. Encoded protein: CASSSRAGGVKLFF.

This sequence joins TRBV3-1 (or the pseudogene TRBV3-2) and TRBJ2-3, with D perhaps matching TRBD2 (6 bases). V was pared by 2 bases and J by 7 bases, with 16 bases between. CDR1 and CDR2 from the germline V gene are LGHDT and YNNKEL (reference sequence). CDR3 length equals 15 residues. The CDR3 is CASSQNGGGTNTQYF. CDR3 bases: TGTGCCAGCAGCCAAAATGGGGGAGGTACGAATACGCAGTATTTT.

This clone was seen only a few times. V and J are TRBV7-9 and TRBJ2-7, with D possibly being TRBD2 (5 bases). Germline assignment: CDR1 SEHNR and CDR2 FQNEAQ (reference sequence). The V end lost 4 bases, the J end lost 6 bases, and 13 bases lay between the germline ends. The CDR3 contains 13 residues. Here the CDR3 DNA reads TGTGCCAGCAGCTCAACCCTAGCCGCCGAGCAGTACTTC. It encodes CASSSTLAAEQYF.

This clone was seen just once. The chain joins TRBV18 to TRBJ2-1; 9 bases align to TRBD1. Germline CDR1 KGHSH, CDR2 LQKENI. The ends lost 0 bases at V and 8 bases at J; junction bases unmatched: 5. The CDR3 covers 15 residues. CDR3 coding DNA: TGTGCCAGCTCACCACCATCCACAGGGGGCGATGAGCAGTTCTTC. Its protein is CASSPPSTGGDEQFF.

This chain connects TRBV27 to TRBJ2-3; TRBD2 matches at 8 bases. Germline CDR1 and CDR2: MNHEY and SMNVEV (reference sequence). This CDR3 comprises 17 residues. With V trimmed by 2 bases and J by 2 bases, 9 bases remained unmatched. The CDR3 spells CASSLDGRAQITDTQYF. The CDR3 DNA reads TGTGCCAGCAGTTTAGACGGGAGGGCCCAAATCACAGATACGCAGTATTTT.

This clone was found a few times. V and J are TRBV5-1 and TRBJ1-4, with TRBD1 matching 9 bases. Germline-derived CDR1 and CDR2 are SGHRS and YFSETQ. The ends lost 3 bases at V and 2 bases at J; junction bases unmatched: 5. This CDR3 contains 16 residues. As DNA, the CDR3 is TGCGCCAGCAGCTGGGGGACAGGGATCACTAATGAAAAACTGTTTTTT. Translated: CASSWGTGITNEKLFF.

This chain links TRBV27 with TRBJ2-5; no clear D. Germline lookup yields CDR1 MNHEY and CDR2 SMNVEV (reference sequence). The CDR3 has 14 amino acids. V was clipped by 8 bases and J by 4 bases, with 17 bases between them. The CDR3 here is CASGASGRAETQYF. The CDR3 DNA reads as TGTGCCAGCGGTGCTTCGGGTAGAGCAGAGACCCAGTACTTC.

This chain joins TRBV10-3 and TRBJ1-5; 7 bases align to TRBD1. The V gene end was trimmed by 0 bases and the J gene end by 6 bases; junction bases not matched to a gene: 5. Germline loops: CDR1 ENHRY, CDR2 SYGVKD. This CDR3 has 15 amino acids. The CDR3 region has the DNA TGTGCCATCAGTGAGTCGACAGGGTCTCTTCAGCCCCAGCATTTT. Amino acid sequence: CAISESTGSLQPQHF.

This clone has more than one count but fewer than ten. This chain connects TRBV3-1 (or the pseudogene TRBV3-2) to TRBJ1-4, with a weak D call TRBD1 (6 bases). V shed 2 bases and J shed 6 bases, with 13 bases lying between them. This CDR3 is built from 15 residues. The germline V gene has CDR1 LGHDT and CDR2 YNNKEL (reference sequence). Written as DNA, the CDR3 is TGTGCCAGCAGCCAAAGCGGACAGAGGGATGAAAAACTGTTTTTT. Translating it yields CASSQSGQRDEKLFF.

This chain connects TRBV7-3 to TRBJ2-4; no firm D call. Looked up from germline, CDR1 is SGHTA and CDR2 is FQGTGA. V was trimmed by 0 bases and J by 5 bases, leaving 8 bases between them. This CDR3 contains 14 residues. In DNA form, the CDR3 reads TGTGCCAGCAGCTTAACCCCACGGGAAAACATTCAGTACTTC. This sequence encodes CASSLTPRENIQYF.

V and J are TRBV5-6 and TRBJ1-1; 9 nucleotides line up with TRBD1. The CDR3 extends over 15 amino acids. V was pared by 3 bases and J by 4 bases, with 7 bases of the junction left unmatched. Germline V CDR1 and CDR2: SGHDT, YYEEEE. CDR3 amino acids: CASSYGTGLGTEAFF. The DNA of the CDR3 is TGTGCCAGCAGCTATGGGACAGGGTTGGGCACTGAAGCTTTCTTT. Full variable domain (rest looked up from reference TRBV5-6 and TRBJ1-1): DAGVTQSPTHLIKTRGQQVTLRCSPKSGHDTVSWYQQALGQGPQFIFQYYEEEERQRGNFPDRFSGHQFPNYSSELNVNALLLGDSALYLCASSYGTGLGTEAFFGQGTRLTVV.

In nucleotides, the CDR3 is TGTGCCAGCGCCCCGGACAGGGGGACACCCCTCCACTTT. It is translated as CASAPDRGTPLHF. The chain has TRBV11-2 and TRBJ1-6; 10 nucleotides line up with TRBD1. The CDR3 runs to 13 residues. The trim removed 8 bases at V and 11 bases at J, leaving 6 bases unmatched. Germline-derived CDR1 and CDR2 are SGHAT and FQNNGV.